This T cell receptor beta chain was recovered during a study of glioma-infiltrating T cells after dendritic cell vaccination (TCRdb year 2016). Context from the whole study: Of the roughly 15 glioblastoma patients in the cohort, all drawn from Phase I and II dendritic cell vaccination trials, 9 were newly diagnosed and 6 had recurrent disease. Autologous tumor lysate-pulsed dendritic cell vaccination was administered to the patients between about 2003 and 2013. The vaccine consisted of monocyte-derived dendritic cells cultured less than 9 days with IL-4 and GM-CSF, then pulsed overnight with autologous tumor lysate. Patients received three intradermal dendritic cell vaccine injections at biweekly intervals in the arm below the axilla. Tumor-infiltrating lymphocyte content was quantified and tumor and blood repertoires were compared in dendritic cell-vaccinated glioblastoma patients by deep sequencing of TCR beta CDR3 regions. Survival after dendritic cell vaccination was correlated with TCR sequencing metrics such as TIL content and the overlap between tumor and blood repertoires.

What the time point label conveys for this sample: after dendritic cell vaccination, including at tumor progression/relapse. To be selected, patients needed enough residual fresh-frozen tumor tissue and more than two years of available survival data. An isocitrate dehydrogenase mutation was not carried by any of the glioblastoma patients, although molecular status was otherwise variable. PBMC collection took place before vaccination, two weeks after the third vaccination, and at tumor progression if progression occurred. The Qiagen DNeasy Blood extraction Kit was used for extraction of genomic DNA. About this clone itself: The target of this receptor is not known. No per-base quality is available; no much larger clone lies one base away.

The CDR3 covers 15 residues, taking in both the cysteine and the phenylalanine. The DNA shown is the 45-base CDR3, in frame from base 1. At the junction V is shortened by 5 bases and J by 0 bases, with 14 bases in between. The germline V gene gives CDR1 as SGHTS and CDR2 as YDEGEE. What the work shows at the level of the full study, not this receptor alone: The cohort was small and heterogeneous, and full blood and tumor sets were available for few patients, with initial-recurrent tumor pairs available for even fewer patients. The response model built on TCR overlap across three groups was characterized as speculative, with prospective validation still needed. After dendritic cell vaccination, a higher estimated pretreatment TIL content predicted longer time to progression and overall survival. TCR clonality showed no direct relationship with survival, which suggests that a diverse polyclonal response may be important.

TCRB CDR3 regions were amplified from about 2 ug genomic DNA, or all available DNA if less, using the immunoSEQ assay. For multiplex PCR, 60 forward primers for TCR V beta segments and 13 reverse primers for J beta segments were used. Synthetic control templates were spiked into each sample at limiting dilution to estimate reads per starting template. The Illumina HiSeq System generated sequencing reads of 87 bp. As for the original processing: PCR and sequencing errors were removed by merging closely related sequences with a nearest neighbor algorithm. TCR overlap was defined as the percentage of unique tumor TCR beta sequences that were also present in the same patient's peripheral blood. TCRdb limited this immuneACCESS table to in-frame rearrangements with V and J called. A share of clones is missing; checked studies link under half to unresolved V genes, and the rest is unexplained. The DNA was the basis for D and trimming; V, J and clone size are from that table. The sample profile shows about 24,000 clones; 85% to 90% of them were found once. 2.5% to 3% of the sample goes to the ten largest clones.

This TCR was sampled from a human donor with glioblastoma. The specimen comprised blood, sampled after dendritic cell vaccination. The rearrangement joined TRBV5-8 to TRBJ1-1; the D gene is perhaps TRBD1, on 6 matching bases. The nucleotide sequence reads TGTGCCAGCAGGAAAAACAGGGCCATGAACACTGAAGCTTTCTTT. It translates as CASRKNRAMNTEAFF.